Below are 27 T cell receptor beta chains sequenced from a single sample in a study of cytomegalovirus exposure and HLA in healthy donors. PCR used 60 Vbeta primers and 13 Jbeta primers. Profiled with immunoSEQ multiplex PCR; TCRdb holds only in-frame clones, not every one. The sample holds roughly 120,000 clones, about 81% seen once. The specimen sequenced was PBMCs. Source of these receptors: a woman aged 30 to 39 in good health and CMV-seronegative.

This chain joins TRBV11-1 and TRBJ2-1, with 7 bases that match TRBD2. CDR1 and CDR2 from the germline V gene are SGHAT and FQDESV (reference sequence). With V trimmed by 5 bases and J by 2 bases, 9 bases remained unmatched. CDR3 length equals 16 residues. CDR3 sequence: CASSPSTSATYNEQFF. The CDR3 DNA follows: TGTGCCAGCAGCCCTTCCACTAGCGCAACCTACAATGAGCAGTTCTTC.

V usage is TRBV2 and J usage is TRBJ1-2; the D is unclear. Trimming pared 7 bases from V and 2 bases from J, leaving 8 bases between. This CDR3 contains 12 residues. The germline CDR1 and CDR2 sequences are SNHLY and FYNNEI. As DNA, the CDR3 is TGTGCCAGCAAGAGGCCCAACTATGGCTACACCTTC. This codes for CASKRPNYGYTF.

The rearrangement links TRBV10-3 to TRBJ2-5, with 8 positions matching TRBD1. The CDR3 length is 16 residues. Trimming removed 6 bases from V and 4 bases from J; junction bases left unmatched: 13. CDR1 ENHRY and CDR2 SYGVKD come from the germline V gene. The CDR3, as DNA: TGTGCCATCAGCGCCGGACAGGGTTTGGGTTTAGAGACCCAGTACTTC. It is translated as CAISAGQGLGLETQYF.

This sequence joins TRBV10-2 and TRBJ1-5; TRBD1 agrees at 7 bases. The CDR3 length is 14 residues. V shed 0 bases and J 7 bases; nucleotides not matched to a gene: 3. In germline, CDR1 is WSHSY, CDR2 SAAADI. This CDR3 is CASSESDRAQPQHF. For the CDR3, the DNA is TGCGCCAGCAGTGAGTCTGACAGGGCACAGCCCCAGCATTTT.

The gene calls are TRBV27 and TRBJ2-5; 7 nucleotides align to TRBD1. The CDR3 is 13 amino acids. Germline V gene data show CDR1 as MNHEY and CDR2 as SMNVEV (reference sequence). V dropped 2 bases and J dropped 5; count of bases not matched to a gene: 2. For the CDR3, the DNA is TGTGCCAGCAGTTTAAGGGGGCGGGAGACCCAGTACTTC. This codes for CASSLRGRETQYF.

The V call is TRBV30, the J call TRBJ2-7; 8 bases match TRBD1. Germline V gene data show CDR1 as GTSNPN and CDR2 as SVGIG (reference sequence). CDR3 length: 13 amino acids. Trimming at V came to 1 base and at J to 6 bases, leaving 5 bases not matched to a gene. The CDR3 sequence: CAWSGGQGFEQYF. The CDR3 coding sequence is TGTGCCTGGAGTGGAGGACAGGGTTTCGAGCAGTACTTC.

This chain joins TRBV12-2 and TRBJ1-5; the table's TRBD1 call for D was not verified on the DNA. TRBV12-2 is an annotated pseudogene. The CDR3 contains 18 residues. CDR3 region: CASRRKPTAGTGGEAQHF. DNA for the CDR3: TGTGCAAGTCGCCGTAAACCGACTGCCGGGACAGGGGGCGAAGCCCAGCATTTT.

The chain joins TRBV11-3 to TRBJ2-7; 8 positions match TRBD2. The CDR3 spans 15 residues. V shed 5 bases, J shed 0 bases, and the junction held 6 bases outside the gene matches. CDR1 and CDR2 (germline): SGHNT, YENEEA. The CDR3 sequence is CASSGGSGSSYEQYF. In nucleotides, the CDR3 is TGTGCCAGCAGCGGGGGGAGCGGGAGCTCCTACGAGCAGTACTTC. The full variable domain, rest sourced from reference TRBV11-3 and TRBJ2-7, is EAGVVQSPRYKIIEKKQPVAFWCNPISGHNTLYWYLQNLGQGPELLIRYENEEAVDDSQLPKDRFSAERLKGVDSTLKIQPAELGDSAVYLCASSGGSGSSYEQYFGPGTRLTVT.

The chain joins TRBV15 to TRBJ2-3; 7 nucleotides align to TRBD2. The CDR3 runs to 19 residues. Trimming removed 5 bases from V and 0 bases from J; junction bases left unmatched: 17. Germline CDR1 and CDR2: LNHNV and YYDKDF (reference sequence). The DNA of the CDR3 is TGTGCCACCAGCGGGACTAATCCAATTAGCGCACAAAGCACAGATACGCAGTATTTT. This translates into CATSGTNPISAQSTDTQYF. The full variable domain, rest sourced from reference TRBV15 and TRBJ2-3, is DAMVIQNPRYQVTQFGKPVTLSCSQTLNHNVMYWYQQKSSQAPKLLFHYYDKDFNNEADTPDNFQSRRPNTSFCFLDIRSPGLGDTAMYLCATSGTNPISAQSTDTQYFGPGTRLTVL.

This clone was seen a handful of times. This sequence joins TRBV2 and TRBJ2-1, with D maybe TRBD1 (6 bases). The V and J ends lost 8 bases and 10 bases respectively, with 18 bases between them. The CDR3 sequence is 13 residues long. Germline V gene data show CDR1 as SNHLY and CDR2 as FYNNEI. CDR3 nucleotide sequence: TGTGCCAGCTGGAGACAGGCCATTGAAGAGCAGTTCTTC. It encodes CASWRQAIEEQFF. Filled out from reference TRBV2 and TRBJ2-1, the complete variable domain reads EPEVTQTPSHQVTQMGQEVILRCVPISNHLYFYWYRQILGQKVEFLVSFYNNEISEKSEIFDDQFSVERPDGSNFTLKIRSTKLEDSAMYFCASWRQAIEEQFFGPGTRLTVL.

The rearrangement links TRBV28 to TRBJ1-2, with TRBD1 as a possible D gene (6 bases). The length of the CDR3 is 15 residues. Germline-derived CDR1 and CDR2 are MDHEN and SYDVKM. V shed 2 bases and J shed 3 bases, with 13 bases lying between them. CDR3 coding DNA: TGTGCCAGCAGTTTACCAGGGGCAGGGGACTATGGCTACACCTTC. Amino acid sequence: CASSLPGAGDYGYTF.

The chain carries TRBV5-1 and TRBJ2-1, with a weak D call TRBD1 (6 bases). Germline lookup yields CDR1 SGHRS and CDR2 YFSETQ. The CDR3 runs 15 residues. Trimming took off 4 bases at V and 0 bases at J, with 11 bases between the two ends. The CDR3 region is CASSADSYSYNEQFF. DNA of the CDR3: TGCGCCAGCAGCGCGGACAGTTACTCCTACAATGAGCAGTTCTTC.

The chain has TRBV6-5 and TRBJ2-1; no clear D gene. CDR1 and CDR2 (germline): MNHEY, SVGAGI. Trimming shortened V by 0 bases and J by 0 bases, and 9 bases separated the two germline ends. The CDR3 is 16 residues long. The DNA of the CDR3 is TGTGCCAGCAGTTACTCGAGCTACAGCTCCTACAATGAGCAGTTCTTC. The encoded protein is CASSYSSYSSYNEQFF.

V usage is TRBV15 and J usage is TRBJ2-7, with 13 positions matching TRBD2. V was pared by 2 bases and J by 4 bases, with 5 bases of the junction left unmatched. CDR1 and CDR2 (germline): LNHNV, YYDKDF (reference sequence). The CDR3 is 16 residues long. The CDR3 nucleotides are TGTGCCACCAGCAGAACTAGGACTAGCGGGGGATACGAGCAGTACTTC. Its translation is CATSRTRTSGGYEQYF.

The V gene is TRBV5-1, the J gene TRBJ1-2; 8 bases are shared with TRBD1. Germline V gives CDR1 SGHRS, CDR2 YFSETQ. The CDR3 spans 14 residues. Trimming cost V 4 bases and J 8 bases; bases outside gene matches: 10. The CDR3 spells CASSVGTGRGGYTF. CDR3 bases: TGCGCCAGCAGCGTGGGGACAGGCCGAGGGGGCTACACCTTC.

The chain has TRBV4-3 and TRBJ2-6; TRBD1 matches 7 bases. CDR3 length: 18 residues. The trim removed 1 base at V and 0 bases at J, leaving 6 bases unmatched. In germline, CDR1 is LGHNA, CDR2 YSLEER. The CDR3 nucleotides are TGCGCCAGCAGCCAAGCAACAGGGGTCAGCTCTGGGGCCAACGTCCTGACTTTC. Translating it yields CASSQATGVSSGANVLTF.

V gene TRBV19 combines with J gene TRBJ1-5; 10 bases align to TRBD1. The V gene's germline CDR1 is LNHDA and CDR2 SQIVND (reference sequence). The CDR3 extends over 16 amino acids. Trimming took 3 bases from V and 5 from J; bases not matched to a gene: 7. The CDR3 reads CASSITGTGAHQPQHF. The CDR3 DNA follows: TGTGCCAGTAGTATTACCGGGACAGGGGCCCATCAGCCCCAGCATTTT.

This chain uses TRBV29-1 with TRBJ2-1; TRBD2 agrees at 14 bases. The J segment lost 2 bases and the V segment lost 6 bases, leaving 6 bases of the junction unmatched. The CDR3 is 16 residues long. From germline, CDR1 is SQVTM and CDR2 ANQGSEA. This chain's CDR3 is CSVETSGRAPYNEQFF. The DNA of the CDR3 is TGCAGCGTCGAGACTAGCGGGAGGGCCCCCTACAATGAGCAGTTCTTC.

The chain joins TRBV5-1 to TRBJ1-2; D might be TRBD1 (5 bases). The CDR3 consists of 14 residues. In germline, CDR1 is SGHRS, CDR2 YFSETQ. Between the trimmed V and J ends, which lost 4 bases and 4 bases, there was a span of 14 bases. The CDR3 region is CASSVPGQGYGYTF. DNA of the CDR3: TGCGCCAGCAGCGTCCCGGGCCAGGGCTATGGCTACACCTTC.

The gene calls are TRBV4-3 and TRBJ2-3, with TRBD2 matching over 15 bases. The CDR3 spans 22 residues. V shed 0 bases and J 0 bases; nucleotides not matched to a gene: 13. Germline lookup yields CDR1 LGHNA and CDR2 YSLEER. CDR3 in DNA: TGCGCCAGCAGCCAAGATTTAGTGGCAGGACTAGCGGGAGGGCGTAGCACAGATACGCAGTATTTT. Protein: CASSQDLVAGLAGGRSTDTQYF.

In DNA, the CDR3 is TGCGCCAGCAGCTCAAAACCGGGACACCCAGACGGCCACGAGCAGTACTTC. It yields the protein CASSSKPGHPDGHEQYF. The rearrangement uses TRBV5-1 and TRBJ2-7; possible D gene TRBD1, 6 bases. The CDR3 is made up of 17 amino acids. Germline CDR1 SGHRS, CDR2 YFSETQ. Trimming shortened V by 3 bases and J by 5 bases, and 24 bases separated the two germline ends.

The chain recombines TRBV29-1 with TRBJ2-1, with 13 nucleotides matching TRBD2. The CDR3 totals 17 residues. V gave up 4 bases and J gave up 1 base; unmatched junction bases: 7. The V gene's germline CDR1 is SQVTM and CDR2 ANQGSEA. The CDR3 loop is CSVVGLAGVGSYNEQFF. In DNA form, the CDR3 reads TGCAGCGTTGTAGGACTAGCGGGAGTCGGGTCCTACAATGAGCAGTTCTTC.

The gene calls are TRBV7-3 and TRBJ2-1, with 7 bases identical to TRBD2. Germline CDR1 SGHTA, CDR2 FQGTGA. The length of the CDR3 is 16 residues. V was clipped by 1 base and J by 5 bases; unmatched bases: 8. This CDR3 is CASSLRGGGGDNEQFF. In DNA, the CDR3 is TGTGCCAGCAGCTTAAGGGGGGGAGGCGGGGACAATGAGCAGTTCTTC.

This chain uses TRBV15 with TRBJ1-4, with 7 bases that match TRBD1. V gave up 0 bases and J gave up 1 base; unmatched junction bases: 11. Per the germline V gene, CDR1 is LNHNV and CDR2 is YYDKDF (reference sequence). The CDR3 loop spans 19 amino acids. CDR3 amino acids: CATSRDRQGLTQTNEKLFF. CDR3 DNA sequence: TGTGCCACCAGCAGAGATAGACAGGGCCTCACACAAACTAATGAAAAACTGTTTTTT.

The rearrangement links TRBV30 to TRBJ1-5; D may be TRBD1 (6 bases). The germline CDR1 and CDR2 sequences are GTSNPN and SVGIG (reference sequence). V was cut by 0 bases and J by 5 bases, with 14 bases left in between. This CDR3 contains 15 residues. The CDR3 DNA sequence: TGTGCCTGGAGTGTATCAGGGACACCCTATCAGCCCCAGCATTTT. Encoded protein: CAWSVSGTPYQPQHF.

As for this clone: Other DNA sequences in the sample encode the same CDR3. The rearrangement uses TRBV7-2 and TRBJ1-3; 7 bases are shared with TRBD1. Germline trimming cut 6 bases from V and 2 bases from J; bases unmatched to any gene: 4. The germline V gene has CDR1 SGHTA and CDR2 FQGNSA. This CDR3 region has 14 residues. DNA for the CDR3: TGTGCCAGCAGAAGGCAGGGGGCTGGAAACACCATATATTTT. The encoded protein is CASRRQGAGNTIYF.

The chain joins TRBV18 to TRBJ1-5; the D is unclear. CDR1 KGHSH and CDR2 LQKENI come from the germline V gene. Trimming left V 1 base short and J 5 bases short, with 9 bases between. The CDR3 spans 14 residues. CDR3: CASSPRIEDQPQHF. The CDR3 DNA reads TGTGCCAGCTCACCACGCATCGAGGATCAGCCCCAGCATTTT.